A selection of T cell receptor beta chains follows, all from one sample in a study of OX40 agonist ivuxolimab in advanced cancers. The protocol was immunoSEQ multiplex PCR, while the TCRdb copy is restricted to in-frame clones and leaves out a portion. This repertoire shows tens of thousands of clones, roughly 88% found once; its top ten account for 4.1%. The source was CD4+ or CD8+ T cells sorted from blood, collected in a trial of the OX40 agonist ivuxolimab. These receptors all come from an adult with an advanced solid tumor such as melanoma, head and neck, liver or kidney cancer. Both conserved end residues are part of each CDR3. D genes are given only for firm matches. Clone size, where shown, is once, few, many, or a class for clones that have expanded.

v_gene: TRBV12-5
abundance: .
d_gene: TRBD2
j_gene: TRBJ2-1
CDR3nt: TGTGCTAGTGGTTTGCCCCGGGGACTAGCGGCGAATGAGCAGTTCTTC
CDR3aa: CASGLPRGLAANEQFF

v_gene: TRBV7-9
abundance: once
d_gene: .
j_gene: TRBJ1-1
CDR3nt: TGTGCCAGCAGCCTATTAACTGAAGCTTTCTTT
CDR3aa: CASSLLTEAFF

v_gene: TRBV18
abundance: .
d_gene: TRBD2
j_gene: TRBJ2-1
CDR3nt: TGTGCCAGCTCGGGCCGACTAGCCCAGCAAGGGGATGAGCAGTTCTTC
CDR3aa: CASSGRLAQQGDEQFF

v_gene: TRBV11-2
abundance: .
d_gene: .
j_gene: TRBJ2-1
CDR3nt: TGTGCCAGCAGCTTAGTCGTAGGGTCCTACAATGAGCAGTTCTTC
CDR3aa: CASSLVVGSYNEQFF

v_gene: TRBV6-1
abundance: .
d_gene: .
j_gene: TRBJ2-5
CDR3nt: TGTGCCAGCAGAACGAGCCATTGGGAGACCCAGTACTTC
CDR3aa: CASRTSHWETQYF

v_gene: TRBV6-1
abundance: few
d_gene: TRBD1
j_gene: TRBJ1-5
CDR3nt: TGTGCCAGCAGTGCAGACAGGGATCAGCCCCAGCATTTT
CDR3aa: CASSADRDQPQHF

v_gene: TRBV19
abundance: once
d_gene: TRBD1
j_gene: TRBJ1-1
CDR3nt: TGTGCCAGTAGTATTGGTCGATCTCGAGGGGGCGCGGACACTGAAGCTTTCTTT
CDR3aa: CASSIGRSRGGADTEAFF

v_gene: TRBV5-4
abundance: .
d_gene: TRBD2
j_gene: TRBJ2-3
CDR3nt: TGTGCCAGCGGAGTGGAGATGGCGGGAGGGAACACAGATACGCAGTATTTT
CDR3aa: CASGVEMAGGNTDTQYF

v_gene: TRBV30
abundance: .
d_gene: TRBD2
j_gene: TRBJ2-1
CDR3nt: TGTGCCTGGAGATTAACAGCGGGAGAGCAGTTCTTC
CDR3aa: CAWRLTAGEQFF

v_gene: TRBV30
abundance: .
d_gene: .
j_gene: TRBJ1-1
CDR3nt: TGTGCCTGGAGTGTACGCGGATGGCAGATGAACACTGAAGCTTTCTTT
CDR3aa: CAWSVRGWQMNTEAFF

v_gene: TRBV27
abundance: .
d_gene: TRBD1
j_gene: TRBJ2-7
CDR3nt: TGTGCCAGCAGTGTGACGGACAGGGTTTCCGAGCAGTACTTC
CDR3aa: CASSVTDRVSEQYF